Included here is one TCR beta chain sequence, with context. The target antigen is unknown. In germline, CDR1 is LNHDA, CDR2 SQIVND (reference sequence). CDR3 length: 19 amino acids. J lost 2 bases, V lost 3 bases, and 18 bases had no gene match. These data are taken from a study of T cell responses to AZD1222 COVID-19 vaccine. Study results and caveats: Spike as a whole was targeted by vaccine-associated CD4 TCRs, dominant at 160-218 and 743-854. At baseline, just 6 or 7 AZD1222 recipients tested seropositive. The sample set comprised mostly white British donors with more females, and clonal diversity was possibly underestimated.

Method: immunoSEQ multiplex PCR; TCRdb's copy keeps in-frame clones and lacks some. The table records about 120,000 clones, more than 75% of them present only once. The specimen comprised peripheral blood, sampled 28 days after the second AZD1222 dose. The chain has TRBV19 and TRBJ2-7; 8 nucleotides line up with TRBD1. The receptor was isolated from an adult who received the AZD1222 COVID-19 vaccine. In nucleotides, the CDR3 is TGTGCCAGTAGTATTATTGGGACCAGGGGACCGACAGGGGCCTACGAGCAGTACTTC. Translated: CASSIIGTRGPTGAYEQYF.